Sequencing of this TCR beta chain was carried out in a study of T cell repertoires in cytomegalovirus infection (dated by TCRdb to the late 2010s). Background for the entire study: Because public TCR beta signatures pointed to carriage of CMV infection together with the matching HLA type, the HLA type of each donor mattered for the analysis.

The data were produced on an Illumina HiSeq 1500. TCRdb itself trimmed the public reads at Q25 with fastp, ran MiXCR and retained productive beta chains. Rows are combined by CDR3 protein, so each entry shows the most common genes and DNA. The sample table contains approximately 100,000 distinct CDR3 sequences; only one count was recorded for 23% of them. The top ten constitute approximately 40% of the sample. Points on this clonotype: Its recognized antigen is unknown. Nothing much larger sits one base from this clone, and base qualities are not available.

V and J are trimmed by 6 bases and 3 bases, and the gene matches miss 15 bases of the junction. CDR1 and CDR2 are read off the germline V gene as MNHEY and SVGEGT. The CDR3 contains 19 residues, cysteine and phenylalanine counted. Of all the DNA, just the CDR3 is kept, 57 bases in frame from base 1. On the study overall, not on this receptor specifically: In both this cohort and an independent roughly 400-donor cohort, the cumulative frequency of public TCR beta family members distinguished carriers of CMV infection plus the relevant HLA type. The ex vivo response was dominated by HLA-C-restricted CMV-specific TCR beta clonotypes, which also provided the single most frequent clonotype in two of eight donors.

What was sequenced was CD8+ T cells from PBMCs. The TCR sequence derives from a human donor in good health (CMV status not recorded). Some clones in this sample may be carry-over from other donors' samples. The rearranged chain carries TRBV6-2 or TRBV6-3 and TRBJ2-6; 9 of the junction bases match TRBD1. The CDR3: CASSRPLYRGLGGANVLTF. The DNA sequence is as follows: TGTGCCAGCAGCCGGCCCCTGTACAGGGGGCTTGGTGGGGCCAACGTCCTGACTTTC.